One and the same sample provided the 27 T cell receptor beta chains below, sequenced in a study of Ad26.COV2.S vaccination and SARS-CoV-2 variants. Treatment: around 19 received Ad26.COV2.S at low or high dose, single or two shots; a few received placebo; per-sample allocation not given. At day 63 after the first vaccine or placebo injection, samples were drawn. The method was immunoSEQ multiplex PCR; TCRdb's version includes in-frame clones alone and lacks a portion of them. The sample contains approximately 400,000 clones, approximately 84% of which appear only once. The sample in question was peripheral blood, obtained in a trial of Ad26.COV2.S vaccine versus placebo. Receptors were obtained from a person aged 18-65 years who received the Ad26.COV2.S COVID-19 vaccine or a placebo.

V is TRBV19 and J is TRBJ1-4; D is ambiguous. The V end was cut by 2 bases, the J end by 4 bases, with 5 bases between. CDR1 and CDR2 from the germline V gene are LNHDA and SQIVND (reference sequence). The CDR3 covers 13 residues. The CDR3 coding sequence is TGTGCCAGTAGTATAACAGATAATGAAAAACTGTTTTTT. The encoded protein is CASSITDNEKLFF.

In DNA form, the CDR3 reads TGTGCCAGCAGGATAGCGGTCGATACCTACGAGCAGTACTTC. Its protein product is CASRIAVDTYEQYF. The J gene is TRBJ2-7, the V gene TRBV28; maybe TRBD2 (6 bases). This CDR3 region has 14 residues. The V end was cut by 6 bases, the J end by 2 bases, with 14 bases between. The germline V gene encodes CDR1 MDHEN and CDR2 SYDVKM.

This sequence joins TRBV5-1 and TRBJ1-6, with D possibly TRBD1 on 5 matching bases. The CDR3 runs to 14 residues. V gave up 4 bases and J gave up 9 bases, with 14 bases separating them. CDR1 is SGHRS, CDR2 YFSETQ, per germline. CDR3 nucleotide sequence: TGCGCCAGCAGCACTAGGGACGGCACTTCACCCCTCCACTTT. Its protein product is CASSTRDGTSPLHF.

The chain is built from TRBV7-2 and TRBJ1-1, with TRBD1 identical over 7 bases. Germline CDR1 SGHTA, CDR2 FQGNSA. J gave up 4 bases and V 3 bases, and 5 bases lay outside the gene matches. The CDR3 has 14 amino acids. CDR3 region: CASSFGTAGTEAFF. DNA of the CDR3: TGTGCCAGCAGCTTCGGGACAGCGGGCACTGAAGCTTTCTTT.

The rearrangement joins TRBV18 to TRBJ2-7, with 8 bases that match TRBD2. After removal of 3 bases from V and 2 bases from J, the junction contained 6 bases not matched to a gene. This CDR3 comprises 15 residues. Looked up from germline, CDR1 is KGHSH and CDR2 is LQKENI. DNA for the CDR3: TGTGCCAGCTCACCGGAACTAGCGGCCACCTACGAGCAGTACTTC. Translated, it gives CASSPELAATYEQYF.

The V and J genes are TRBV11-2 and TRBJ1-2; possible D gene TRBD1, 5 bases. V dropped 5 bases and J dropped 8 bases, with 15 bases sitting between them. This CDR3 contains 13 residues. Germline values: CDR1 SGHAT, CDR2 FQNNGV. Written as DNA, the CDR3 is TGTGCCAGCAGCCGGACACAATTGTGGGGCTACACCTTC. It specifies CASSRTQLWGYTF. The full variable domain, its missing parts supplied by reference TRBV11-2 and TRBJ1-2, is EAGVAQSPRYKIIEKRQSVAFWCNPISGHATLYWYQQILGQGPKLLIQFQNNGVVDDSQLPKDRFSAERLKGVDSTLKIQPAKLEDSAVYLCASSRTQLWGYTFGSGTRLTVV.

The table lists this clone with a count of one. The CDR3 bases are TGTGCCAGCAGCCAAGGGGCCCGGGACAGGGGACAGCCCCAGCATTTT. Residues: CASSQGARDRGQPQHF. The chain couples TRBV16 to TRBJ1-5, with 10 nucleotides matching TRBD1. The germline V gene encodes CDR1 KGHSY and CDR2 FQNENV. The junction had 8 bases not matched to a gene; V was cut back by 2 bases and J by 7 bases. CDR3 length: 16 amino acids.

The count of this clone is one. V gene TRBV4-3 combines with J gene TRBJ2-2; no clear D gene. Per the germline V gene, CDR1 is LGHNA and CDR2 is YSLEER. The ends were cut back, 1 base at V and 4 bases at J, with 7 bases in the middle. The CDR3 spans 14 residues. CDR3 bases: TGCGCCAGCAGCCAAGTAGGGCCCACCGGGGAGCTGTTTTTT. Its protein is CASSQVGPTGELFF.

This clone was detected once. V gene TRBV18 combines with J gene TRBJ2-7, with 13 bases matching TRBD2. The CDR3 is 17 residues long. The ends lost 3 bases at V and 0 bases at J; junction bases unmatched: 5. Germline CDR1 is KGHSH and CDR2 is LQKENI. CDR3 sequence: CASSPGLAGASSYEQYF. CDR3 coding DNA: TGTGCCAGCTCACCCGGACTAGCGGGGGCAAGCTCCTACGAGCAGTACTTC.

The chain couples TRBV28 to TRBJ1-3, with 7 bases matching TRBD1. Germline V gene data show CDR1 as MDHEN and CDR2 as SYDVKM. V shed 0 bases and J 1 base; nucleotides not matched to a gene: 6. This CDR3 has 17 amino acids. The CDR3 nucleotides read TGTGCCAGCAGTTTATGGGGGAACAGGGGATCTGGAAACACCATATATTTT. Translating gives CASSLWGNRGSGNTIYF.

The chain has TRBV7-2 and TRBJ1-2; the match to TRBD1 covers 9 bases. With 3 bases clipped from V and 4 bases from J, the junction kept 6 bases outside the gene matches. Looked up from germline, CDR1 is SGHTA and CDR2 is FQGNSA. The CDR3 spans 15 residues. CDR3: CASSLEGTGSYGYTF. As DNA, the CDR3 is TGTGCCAGCAGCTTGGAAGGGACAGGGTCCTATGGCTACACCTTC.

This rearrangement joins TRBV7-9 to TRBJ1-1; tentative D call: TRBD1 (5 bases). Germline V gene lookup returns CDR1 SEHNR and CDR2 FQNEAQ (reference sequence). The CDR3 extends over 14 amino acids. V was cut by 2 bases and J by 3 bases, with 10 bases left in between. For the CDR3, the DNA is TGTGCCAGCAGCTTAAATGGGGGGGACACTGAAGCTTTCTTT. It yields the protein CASSLNGGDTEAFF.

This clone was observed once. The rearrangement joins TRBV5-8 to TRBJ2-5; possibly TRBD1 or TRBD2 for D (6 bases each). Germline V lookup: CDR1 SGHTS, CDR2 YDEGEE. This CDR3 has 13 residues. Trimming pared 1 base from V and 7 bases from J, leaving 11 bases between. The CDR3 region is CASSLRGGGTQYF. The CDR3, as DNA: TGTGCCAGCAGCTTGCGTGGAGGGGGGACCCAGTACTTC.

This sequence joins TRBV15 and TRBJ2-2, with TRBD1 matching 8 bases. Germline CDR1 is LNHNV and CDR2 is YYDKDF (reference sequence). This CDR3 comprises 16 residues. V lost 1 base and J lost 4; bases outside the gene matches: 5. Written as DNA, the CDR3 is TGTGCCACCAGCAGAGTTGGACAGGGATTCACCGGGGAGCTGTTTTTT. Amino acid sequence: CATSRVGQGFTGELFF.

The rearrangement joins TRBV10-3 to TRBJ1-1, with no clear D. Germline V gene data show CDR1 as ENHRY and CDR2 as SYGVKD. V lost 3 bases, J lost 11 bases, and 22 bases lay in between. This CDR3 has 15 residues. The CDR3 spells CAISEPSAAGGKAFF. The CDR3 DNA sequence: TGTGCCATCAGTGAACCTAGCGCGGCGGGAGGAAAGGCTTTCTTT.

The CDR3 DNA follows: TGTGCCAGCAGCCGCGGGACAGGGGATCCTAATGAAAAACTGTTTTTT. Amino acid sequence: CASSRGTGDPNEKLFF. V usage is TRBV16 and J usage is TRBJ1-4, with 10 positions matching TRBD1. Per germline, CDR1 KGHSY and CDR2 FQNENV. CDR3 length: 16 residues. Trimming took 4 bases from V and 3 from J; bases not matched to a gene: 5.

V gene TRBV6-4 combines with J gene TRBJ1-2; D not certain. The CDR3 covers 15 residues. CDR1 MRHNA and CDR2 SNTAGT come from the germline V gene. V was cut by 8 bases and J by 2 bases, with 18 bases left in between. CDR3 loop: CASYPRGIFNYGYTF. CDR3 DNA sequence: TGTGCCAGCTACCCACGGGGAATTTTCAACTATGGCTACACCTTC.

The chain joins TRBV7-8 to TRBJ2-6; D is undetermined. Germline CDR1 reads SGHVS; CDR2 reads FQNEAQ. Trimming took off 3 bases at V and 4 bases at J, with 10 bases between the two ends. The CDR3 has 15 residues. The CDR3 DNA follows: TGTGCCAGCAGCTTCCGGGCGAGCGGGGCCAACGTCCTGACTTTC. It codes for CASSFRASGANVLTF.

This chain connects TRBV27 to TRBJ2-7; unclear D gene. The V gene lost 3 bases and the J gene lost 2 bases, with 8 bases spanning the gap. The CDR3 runs 13 residues. CDR1 is MNHEY, CDR2 SMNVEV, per germline (reference sequence). The CDR3 loop reads CASSLGKTYEQYF. The DNA of the CDR3 is TGTGCCAGCAGTTTGGGGAAAACCTACGAGCAGTACTTC.

This clone was counted a single time. The rearrangement links TRBV27 to TRBJ2-7; maybe TRBD2 (5 bases). Germline V lookup: CDR1 MNHEY, CDR2 SMNVEV (reference sequence). The CDR3 totals 13 residues. The V and J ends lost 3 bases and 2 bases respectively, with 8 bases between them. The CDR3 DNA sequence: TGTGCCAGCAGTTTCCCGGGGACCTACGAGCAGTACTTC. Translating gives CASSFPGTYEQYF.

The chain is built from TRBV5-6 and TRBJ1-5; D is unresolved. The V and J ends lost 1 base and 4 bases respectively, with 6 bases between them. This CDR3 region has 13 residues. Looked up from germline, CDR1 is SGHDT and CDR2 is YYEEEE. DNA of the CDR3: TGTGCCAGCAGCTTGCGGCAGAATCAGCCCCAGCATTTT. Protein: CASSLRQNQPQHF.

This sequence joins TRBV3-1 (or the pseudogene TRBV3-2) and TRBJ2-1; D gene unclear. V was shortened by 2 bases and J by 9 bases, with 11 bases between the two germline ends. The CDR3 sequence is 13 residues long. Germline-derived CDR1 and CDR2 are LGHDT and YNNKEL (reference sequence). In DNA, the CDR3 is TGTGCCAGCAGCCAAACCATGCAAGGTGAGCAGTTCTTC. Protein sequence: CASSQTMQGEQFF.

The chain combines TRBV6-6 with TRBJ2-7; D is uncertain. From germline, CDR1 is MNHNY and CDR2 SVGAGI (reference sequence). This CDR3 is 17 amino acids long. V lost 5 bases and J lost 0, with 20 bases in between. DNA of the CDR3: TGTGCCAGCAGTCCGACCTTTTCTAAAGGGAACTCCTACGAGCAGTACTTC. Amino acids: CASSPTFSKGNSYEQYF.

This clone was observed a single time. The chain uses TRBV4-3 and TRBJ1-3, with 7 bases lining up with TRBD1. Germline-derived CDR1 and CDR2 are LGHNA and YSLEER. V shed 0 bases and J 4 bases; nucleotides not matched to a gene: 9. The CDR3 length is 17 residues. The CDR3 loop is CASSQDYRGPFGNTIYF. The CDR3 coding sequence is TGCGCCAGCAGCCAAGATTACAGGGGACCTTTCGGAAACACCATATATTTT.

The chain couples TRBV28 to TRBJ2-3; perhaps TRBD1 as D (5 bases). CDR3 length equals 17 residues. The germline V gene has CDR1 MDHEN and CDR2 SYDVKM. V was cut by 2 bases and J by 2 bases, with 17 bases left in between. The CDR3 is CASSLPVAGYLTDTQYF. The CDR3 nucleotides are TGTGCCAGCAGTTTACCCGTTGCAGGGTACCTCACAGATACGCAGTATTTT.

This sequence joins TRBV11-2 and TRBJ1-1, with D unclear. V was clipped by 1 base and J by 6 bases, with 9 bases between them. The CDR3 is 13 residues long. From germline, CDR1 is SGHAT and CDR2 FQNNGV. The CDR3 reads CASSLGILSEAFF. The CDR3 coding sequence is TGTGCCAGCAGCTTAGGCATTCTCTCTGAAGCTTTCTTT.

CDR3 residues: CASFPTSIRRYNEQFF. The CDR3 DNA is TGTGCCAGCTTCCCCACGTCGATCCGAAGATACAATGAGCAGTTCTTC. The chain employs TRBV27 and TRBJ2-1, with D unresolved. Germline-derived CDR1 and CDR2 are MNHEY and SMNVEV (reference sequence). Trimming took off 8 bases at V and 4 bases at J, with 21 bases between the two ends. This CDR3 spans 16 amino acids.